This entry lists 2 T cell receptor beta chains sequenced from one sample in a study of control samples from healthy donors and cancer patients. The repertoire was sequenced with immunoSEQ multiplex PCR; TCRdb's copy has only in-frame clones and lacks some. The data show about 100,000 clones, roughly 87% seen once. Sequenced input: blood. These receptors were collected from a woman aged 50 to 65 in good health.

The CDR3 coding sequence is TGTGCCAGCGGGGCCGGGGAGCTGTTTTTT. It specifies CASGAGELFF. The chain couples TRBV2 to TRBJ2-2, with D hard to call. The CDR3 loop spans 10 amino acids. V lost 8 bases and J lost 6, with 4 bases in between. Looked up from germline, CDR1 is SNHLY and CDR2 is FYNNEI.

The rearrangement links TRBV7-9 to TRBJ1-4; D is uncertain. The CDR3 loop spans 14 amino acids. Trimming removed 1 base from V and 8 bases from J, with 11 bases in between. Per germline, CDR1 SEHNR and CDR2 FQNEAQ (reference sequence). The CDR3 protein is CASSLVEGNEKLFF. The CDR3, as DNA: TGTGCCAGCAGCTTAGTCGAGGGAAACGAAAAACTGTTTTTT.